Below, one TCR beta chain is given with its context. Clones were read by immunoSEQ multiplex PCR, and TCRdb kept only the in-frame ones, dropping some. The sample holds about 120,000 clones, about 78% seen once. This entry is derived from a study of blood T cell repertoires in COVID-19. This TCR came from a man aged 70-80 years with acute or convalescent COVID-19. Sequenced material: peripheral blood.

The CDR3 region has the DNA TGCAGCGTTGAAGTACCCAGGGTAGCCGGCACTGAAGCTTTCTTT. Translating gives CSVEVPRVAGTEAFF. The chain is built from TRBV29-1 and TRBJ1-1, with D possibly TRBD1 on 5 matching bases. Trimming took 1 base from V and 4 from J, leaving 16 bases between them. There are 15 residues in the CDR3. The germline V gene has CDR1 SQVTM and CDR2 ANQGSEA.